The 17 T cell receptor beta chains given below trace back to one sample, sequenced in a study of PD-1 blockade in classical Hodgkin lymphoma. Time point described: cycle 4 day 1 (C4D1), after less than 7 weeks of nivolumab. All patients relapsed after autologous stem cell transplantation, and brentuximab vedotin exposure varied. Profiling relied on immunoSEQ multiplex PCR, and the TCRdb table lists in-frame clones only, not all of them. The table has some 52,000 clones, roughly 86% seen once. This material consisted of peripheral blood mononuclear cells (PBMCs), taken before the fourth cycle of nivolumab. Source of these receptors: a human donor with classical Hodgkin lymphoma.

The V and J genes are TRBV12-2 and TRBJ2-3. TRBV12-2 is listed as a pseudogene. The CDR3 is 16 residues long. Here the CDR3 DNA reads TGTGCAAGTCGCCCAAATGGGCTGACTCACACAGATACGCAGTATTTT. Protein: CASRPNGLTHTDTQYF.

Worth noting for this clone: The junction does not match germline at one end; this may be a read error. The genes are TRBV6-5 and TRBJ1-6; D gene unclear. This CDR3 contains 16 residues. Germline V gene data show CDR1 as MNHEY and CDR2 as SVGAGI. Here the CDR3 DNA reads TGTGCCAGCAGTCACTCGTCGACGGGTCTTAATTCACCCCTCCACTTT. Residues: CASSHSSTGLNSPLHF.

The J gene is TRBJ2-7, the V gene TRBV5-1; 12 bases map to TRBD1. Losses at the gene ends were 7 bases for V and 2 bases for J; bases not matched to a gene: 1. CDR1 SGHRS and CDR2 YFSETQ come from the germline V gene. The CDR3 runs 13 residues. The CDR3 DNA follows: TGCGCCAGCGGGGACAGGGGGCCCTACGAGCAGTACTTC. The encoded protein is CASGDRGPYEQYF.

The chain uses TRBV5-1 and TRBJ2-3, with D hard to call. CDR1 is SGHRS, CDR2 YFSETQ, per germline. V was trimmed by 4 bases and J by 3 bases, leaving 9 bases between them. This CDR3 comprises 13 residues. The CDR3 loop reads CASSLLTTDTQYF. DNA of the CDR3: TGCGCCAGCAGCCTGCTAACAACAGATACGCAGTATTTT.

The chain joins TRBV19 to TRBJ2-2, with 12 bases that match TRBD2. The CDR3 spans 16 residues. CDR1 and CDR2 (germline): LNHDA, SQIVND (reference sequence). The V gene end was trimmed by 3 bases and the J gene end by 3 bases; junction bases not matched to a gene: 2. The CDR3 sequence is CASSIRLAGDTGELFF. The CDR3 nucleotides read TGTGCCAGTAGTATCAGACTAGCGGGGGACACCGGGGAGCTGTTTTTT.

V usage is TRBV4-2 and J usage is TRBJ2-2; D is perhaps TRBD2 (6 bases). Germline CDR1 and CDR2: LGHNA and YNFKEQ. The V end was cut by 0 bases, the J end by 6 bases, with 8 bases between. The CDR3 contains 14 residues. The CDR3: CASSQDPGAGELFF. DNA for the CDR3: TGTGCCAGCAGCCAAGACCCGGGGGCCGGGGAGCTGTTTTTT.

This clone was counted between two and nine times. The chain joins TRBV7-8 to TRBJ2-7; D might be TRBD2 (6 bases). CDR3 length: 13 amino acids. Germline CDR1 is SGHVS and CDR2 is FQNEAQ. V lost 3 bases and J lost 5, with 11 bases in between. The CDR3 sequence is CASSLAGSNEQYF. In nucleotides, the CDR3 is TGTGCCAGCAGCTTGGCGGGGTCAAACGAGCAGTACTTC.

The chain combines TRBV19 with TRBJ2-1; 13 bases agree with TRBD2. Germline V lookup: CDR1 LNHDA, CDR2 SQIVND (reference sequence). The junction had 6 bases not matched to a gene; V was cut back by 8 bases and J by 8 bases. There are 14 residues in the CDR3. The CDR3 region has the DNA TGTGCCAGTCGCGGACTAGCGGGAGTCGATGAGCAGTTCTTC. Translated: CASRGLAGVDEQFF. Supplemented by reference TRBV19 and TRBJ2-1, the full variable domain reads DGGITQSPKYLFRKEGQNVTLSCEQNLNHDAMYWYRQDPGQGLRLIYYSQIVNDFQKGDIAEGYSVSREKKESFPLTVTSAQKNPTAFYLCASRGLAGVDEQFFGPGTRLTVL.

This clone is a singleton in its sample. The chain employs TRBV5-6 and TRBJ1-5, with 8 bases lining up with TRBD1. The junction had 16 bases not matched to a gene; V was cut back by 2 bases and J by 3 bases. Germline CDR1 is SGHDT and CDR2 is YYEEEE. This CDR3 comprises 19 residues. This CDR3 is CASSFRAPPGTGYNQPQHF. The CDR3 DNA follows: TGTGCCAGCAGCTTTAGGGCCCCCCCCGGGACAGGTTACAATCAGCCCCAGCATTTT. Full variable domain (outside the CDR3, taken from reference TRBV5-6 and TRBJ1-5): DAGVTQSPTHLIKTRGQQVTLRCSPKSGHDTVSWYQQALGQGPQFIFQYYEEEERQRGNFPDRFSGHQFPNYSSELNVNALLLGDSALYLCASSFRAPPGTGYNQPQHFGDGTRLSIL.

This rearrangement joins TRBV27 to TRBJ1-1; a weak D match, TRBD1 (5 bases). Trimming removed 0 bases at V and 0 bases at J, with 14 bases between. The CDR3 consists of 17 residues. CDR1 is MNHEY and CDR2 is SMNVEV in the germline V gene (reference sequence). The CDR3, as DNA: TGTGCCAGCAGTTTATCCCCGGGACGGACCATGAACACTGAAGCTTTCTTT. Protein product: CASSLSPGRTMNTEAFF.

The chain recombines TRBV9 with TRBJ2-1; D gene uncertain. The V end lost 2 bases, the J end lost 7 bases, and 16 bases lay between the germline ends. Germline lookup yields CDR1 SGDLS and CDR2 YYNGEE. The CDR3 is made up of 15 amino acids. CDR3 sequence (DNA): TGTGCCAGCAGCGTCCCAGCAGGTGGGGTAAATGAGCAGTTCTTC. This translates into CASSVPAGGVNEQFF.

This clone was picked up one time. The chain has TRBV28 and TRBJ2-1; 7 nucleotides match TRBD2. CDR1 is MDHEN and CDR2 is SYDVKM in the germline V gene. The CDR3 is 15 residues long. Trimming removed 4 bases from V and 2 bases from J; junction bases left unmatched: 5. CDR3 amino acids: CASSSLRGTYNEQFF. As DNA, the CDR3 is TGTGCCAGCAGTTCACTGCGGGGGACCTACAATGAGCAGTTCTTC.

In this sample, this clone turned up once. The V call is TRBV6-5, the J call TRBJ2-7, with TRBD1 identical over 7 bases. The CDR3 runs to 14 residues. Germline assignment: CDR1 MNHEY and CDR2 SVGAGI. With 2 bases clipped from V and 0 bases from J, the junction kept 1 base outside the gene matches. The CDR3 is CASSYGDSSYEQYF. In nucleotides, the CDR3 is TGTGCCAGCAGTTACGGGGACAGCTCCTACGAGCAGTACTTC.

The V gene is TRBV27, the J gene TRBJ2-5, with 11 nucleotides matching TRBD2. Germline V gives CDR1 MNHEY, CDR2 SMNVEV (reference sequence). Trimming took 7 bases from V and 5 from J; bases not matched to a gene: 9. This CDR3 comprises 15 residues. CDR3 DNA sequence: TGTGCCAGCACCCTAGCGGGAGGTCGCGGGGAGACCCAGTACTTC. Its translation is CASTLAGGRGETQYF.

The chain employs TRBV6-1 and TRBJ1-2; no clear D gene. This CDR3 is built from 11 residues. Germline V gene lookup returns CDR1 MNHNS and CDR2 SASEGT. V was trimmed by 4 bases and J by 7 bases, leaving 7 bases between them. For the CDR3, the DNA is TGTGCCAGCAGTGTGGGGAGTGGCTACACCTTC. Its translation: CASSVGSGYTF.

The chain carries TRBV7-2 and TRBJ2-3, with D perhaps assigned TRBD1 or TRBD2 (5 bases each). The V end was cut by 1 base, the J end by 1 base, with 9 bases between. The germline V gene has CDR1 SGHTA and CDR2 FQGNSA. The CDR3 has 15 residues. Written as DNA, the CDR3 is TGTGCCAGCAGCTTAGAGCCGGGGCGCACAGATACGCAGTATTTT. Residues: CASSLEPGRTDTQYF.

The CDR3 coding sequence is TGTGCCAGCAGCACGGACAGGGCGGAAAAACTGTTTTTT. Residues: CASSTDRAEKLFF. This chain uses TRBV7-8 with TRBJ1-4; 8 positions agree with TRBD1. The germline gives CDR1 SGHVS, CDR2 FQNEAQ. Losses at the gene ends were 5 bases for V and 8 bases for J; bases not matched to a gene: 4. This CDR3 has 13 amino acids.